This T cell receptor (beta chain) appears in the sequencing data of a study of blood T cell repertoires in COVID-19. The germline gives CDR1 SGHRS, CDR2 YFSETQ. CDR3 length: 18 amino acids. The trim removed 4 bases at V and 0 bases at J, leaving 13 bases unmatched. As originally analysed: Reference gene primer amplification gave nucleated cell count estimates. Here immunoSEQ multiplex PCR was the method, and the copy in TCRdb shows in-frame clones only, minus some. V, J and clone size were drawn from that table, and D and trimming were deduced from the DNA. Of approximately 260,000 clones in the sample, 85% to 90% were seen once.

The receptor comes from a middle-aged woman who had recovered from COVID-19. The chain combines TRBV5-1 with TRBJ2-5, with 9 bases identical to TRBD2. Sample: peripheral blood. CDR3 sequence: CASSLRTSAGFHQETQYF. In DNA, the CDR3 is TGCGCCAGCAGCCTAAGGACTAGCGCAGGATTTCACCAAGAGACCCAGTACTTC.